The 5 T cell receptor beta chains reported below all come from one sample, sequenced in a study of blood T cell repertoires in COVID-19. The data were produced by immunoSEQ multiplex PCR, yet TCRdb's version contains in-frame clones alone and is incomplete. The sample records fewer than 200,000 clones, 65% to 85% being singletons. The sequenced material came from PBMCs or T cells enriched from blood (not recorded which). These receptors all stem from a woman aged 40 to 50 with acute COVID-19.

The J gene is TRBJ2-3, the V gene TRBV21-1; the DNA was not compared with TRBD2, the D call given in the table. TRBV21-1 is deemed a pseudogene. The CDR3 contains 16 residues. CDR3 nucleotide sequence: TGTGCCAGCGCAAAGGATGTGACTAGCAGTACAGATACGCAGTATTTT. Translated: CASAKDVTSSTDTQYF.

The rearrangement uses TRBV7-3 and TRBJ1-6; D gene unclear. Trimming stripped 3 bases from V and 0 bases from J, with 6 bases between. This CDR3 is built from 15 residues. Germline lookup yields CDR1 SGHTA and CDR2 FQGTGA. CDR3 DNA: TGTGCCAGCAGCTTGTCGGGCTCCTATAATTCACCCCTCCACTTT. This sequence encodes CASSLSGSYNSPLHF.

The V and J genes are TRBV19 and TRBJ2-3; TRBD2 agrees at 12 bases. With V trimmed by 7 bases and J by 10 bases, 12 bases remained unmatched. Germline CDR1 reads LNHDA; CDR2 reads SQIVND (reference sequence). The CDR3 runs 15 residues. The CDR3 nucleotides are TGTGCCAGTAACTCAAGGGGACTAGCGGGCAGTGCGCAGTATTTT. This translates into CASNSRGLAGSAQYF.

This chain joins TRBV6-5 and TRBJ1-2, with 8 bases matching TRBD1. V lost 6 bases, J lost 8 bases, and 8 bases stayed unmatched. Germline V lookup: CDR1 MNHEY, CDR2 SVGAGI. CDR3 size: 13 residues. The CDR3 DNA is TGTGCCAGCAGGGCCTCAGGGGGCGAAGGCTACACCTTC. Translated: CASRASGGEGYTF.

This chain joins TRBV2 and TRBJ1-5, with a tentative D call TRBD1 (6 bases). CDR3 size: 14 residues. Germline lookup yields CDR1 SNHLY and CDR2 FYNNEI. V was pared by 5 bases and J by 4 bases, with 12 bases between. CDR3 bases: TGTGCCAGCAGTTTGGTACAGGGTAATCAGCCCCAGCATTTT. Translation gives CASSLVQGNQPQHF.